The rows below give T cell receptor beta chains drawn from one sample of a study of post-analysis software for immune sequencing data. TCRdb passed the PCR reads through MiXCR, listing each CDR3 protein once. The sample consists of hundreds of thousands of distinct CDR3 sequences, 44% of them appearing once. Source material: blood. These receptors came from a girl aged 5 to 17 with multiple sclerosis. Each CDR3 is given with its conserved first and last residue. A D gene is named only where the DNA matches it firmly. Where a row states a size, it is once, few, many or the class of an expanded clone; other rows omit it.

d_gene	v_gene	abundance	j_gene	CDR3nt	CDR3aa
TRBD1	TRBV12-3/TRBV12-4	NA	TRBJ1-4	TGTGCCAGCAGGACCCAAGGACAGGCGGAAAAACTGCTTTTT	CASRTQGQAEKLLF
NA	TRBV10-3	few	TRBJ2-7	TGTGCCATCAGTGGTGGTAGCGGTACCTACGAGCAGTACTTC	CAISGGSGTYEQYF
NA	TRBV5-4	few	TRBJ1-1	TGTGCCAGCAGCTCGGCAGGGGCGCGAACTGAAGCTTTCTTT	CASSSAGARTEAFF
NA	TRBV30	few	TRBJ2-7	TGTGCCTGGAGTGAGGGGACCACCTACGAGCAGTACTTC	CAWSEGTTYEQYF
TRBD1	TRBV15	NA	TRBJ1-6	TGTGCCACCAGCAGAGTGTGGGACAGGGGTGTTTCACCCCTCCACTTT	CATSRVWDRGVSPLHF
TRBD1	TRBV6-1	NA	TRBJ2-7	TGTGCCAGCAGTGAGGGGGGGACAGGGCAATACGAGCAGCACTTC	CASSEGGTGQYEQHF
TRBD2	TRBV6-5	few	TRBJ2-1	TGTGCCAGCAGTTCGGGACTAGCGGGGCCCCCCCGGTTCTTC	CASSSGLAGPPRFF
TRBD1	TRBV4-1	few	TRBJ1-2	TGCGCCAGCAGCCATGGTCTCGACAGGGGGAGGTATGGCTACACCTTC	CASSHGLDRGRYGYTF
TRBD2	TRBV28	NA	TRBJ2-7	TGTGCCAGCAGTTTATCGGGGGGGGGAGTCCTCCGCTACGAGCAGTACTTC	CASSLSGGGVLRYEQYF
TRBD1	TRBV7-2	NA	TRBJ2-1	TGTGCCAGCAGCCCCGGGACAGGGCGTAATAATGAGCAGTTCTTC	CASSPGTGRNNEQFF
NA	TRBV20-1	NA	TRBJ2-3	TGCAGTGCTAGAAGGGGGGGACCCACAGATACGCAGTATTTT	CSARRGGPTDTQYF
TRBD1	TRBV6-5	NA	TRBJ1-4	TGTGCCAGCAGAGAGGGACAGGCTAATGAAGAACTGTTTTTT	CASREGQANEELFF
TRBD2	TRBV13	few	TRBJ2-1	TGTGCCAGCAGCTTAGAGGGTAGCGGGGATGAGCAGTTCTTC	CASSLEGSGDEQFF
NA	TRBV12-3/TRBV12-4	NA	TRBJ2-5	TGTGCCAGCAGTACTAGAGAGGGGGGGGGAGAGACCCAGTACTTC	CASSTREGGGETQYF
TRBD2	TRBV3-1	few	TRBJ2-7	TGTGCCAGCCGCGGGCTAGCGGGGGGTTACGAGCAGTACTTC	CASRGLAGGYEQYF
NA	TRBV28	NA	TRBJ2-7	TGTGCCAGCAGTTTACAGACAGGCACCTACGAGCAGTACTTC	CASSLQTGTYEQYF
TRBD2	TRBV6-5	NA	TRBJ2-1	TGTGCCAGCAGTTATAGCGGGACTAACAATGAGCAGTTCTTC	CASSYSGTNNEQFF
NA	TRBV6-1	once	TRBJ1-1	TGTGCCAGCACTATGACAGAGAGCACTGAAGCTTTCTTT	CASTMTESTEAFF
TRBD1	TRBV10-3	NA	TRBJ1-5	TGTGCCATCAGGGAAGGGGGCGCGAATCAGCCCCAGCATTTT	CAIREGGANQPQHF
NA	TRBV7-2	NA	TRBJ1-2	TGTGCCAGCAGCCCTTGGGACGGGCGGGGAGGCTACACCTTC	CASSPWDGRGGYTF